This T cell receptor (beta chain) was sequenced for a study of cytomegalovirus exposure and HLA in healthy donors. Study-wide results and caveats: Listed as cytomegalovirus-associated were roughly 180 TCR beta chains.

Germline-derived CDR1 and CDR2 are SNHLY and FYNNEI. The CDR3 runs to 13 residues. Trimming left V 7 bases short and J 4 bases short, with 11 bases between. Note on this clone: Antigen unknown.

The PCR used 60 Vbeta and 13 Jbeta primers. Here immunoSEQ multiplex PCR was the method, and the copy in TCRdb shows in-frame clones only, minus some. The table shows roughly 160,000 clones, with 80% occurring only once. The receptor was derived from a man aged 30-40 years in good health and CMV-seronegative. Sequenced material: PBMCs. This rearrangement joins TRBV2 to TRBJ1-3; D is unresolved. The CDR3 is CASTRDFGNTIYF. CDR3 nucleotide sequence: TGTGCCAGCACGCGTGACTTCGGAAACACCATATATTTT. Using reference TRBV2 and TRBJ1-3 for the parts outside the CDR3, the full variable domain is EPEVTQTPSHQVTQMGQEVILRCVPISNHLYFYWYRQILGQKVEFLVSFYNNEISEKSEIFDDQFSVERPDGSNFTLKIRSTKLEDSAMYFCASTRDFGNTIYFGEGSWLTVV.